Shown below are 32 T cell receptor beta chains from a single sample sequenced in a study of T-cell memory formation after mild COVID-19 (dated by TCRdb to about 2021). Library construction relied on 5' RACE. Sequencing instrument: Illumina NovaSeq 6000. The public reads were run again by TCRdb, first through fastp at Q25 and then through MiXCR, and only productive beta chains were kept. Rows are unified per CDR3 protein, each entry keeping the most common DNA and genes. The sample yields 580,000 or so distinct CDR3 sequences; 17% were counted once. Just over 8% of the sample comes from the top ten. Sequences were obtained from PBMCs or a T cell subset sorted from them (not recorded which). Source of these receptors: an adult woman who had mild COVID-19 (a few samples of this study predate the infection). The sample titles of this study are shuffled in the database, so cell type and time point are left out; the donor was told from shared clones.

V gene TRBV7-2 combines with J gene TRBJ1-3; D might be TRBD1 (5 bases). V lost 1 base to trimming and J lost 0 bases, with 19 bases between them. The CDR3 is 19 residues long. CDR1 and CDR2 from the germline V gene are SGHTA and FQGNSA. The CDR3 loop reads CASSLDGAGLSSSGNTIYF. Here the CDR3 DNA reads TGTGCCAGCAGCTTAGACGGCGCAGGGTTAAGTTCCTCTGGAAACACCATATATTTT.

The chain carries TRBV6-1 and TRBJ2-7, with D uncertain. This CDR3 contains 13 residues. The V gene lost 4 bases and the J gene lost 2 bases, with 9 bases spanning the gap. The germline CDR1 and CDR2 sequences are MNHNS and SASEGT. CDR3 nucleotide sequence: TGTGCCAGCAGTGCAGGCACAACCTACGAGCAGTACTTC. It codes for CASSAGTTYEQYF.

The CDR3 loop reads CSVEKQSFDTEAFF. CDR3 DNA sequence: TGCAGCGTTGAAAAACAGTCGTTCGACACTGAAGCTTTCTTT. The rearrangement joins TRBV29-1 to TRBJ1-1; D not certain. Between the trimmed V and J ends, which lost 2 bases and 3 bases, there was a span of 13 bases. This CDR3 is built from 14 residues. CDR1 is SQVTM and CDR2 is ANQGSEA in the germline V gene. The full variable domain, its missing parts supplied by reference TRBV29-1 and TRBJ1-1, is SAVISQKPSRDICQRGTSLTIQCQVDSQVTMMFWYRQQPGQSLTLIATANQGSEATYESGFVIDKFPISRPNLTFSTLTVSNMSPEDSSIYLCSVEKQSFDTEAFFGQGTRLTVV.

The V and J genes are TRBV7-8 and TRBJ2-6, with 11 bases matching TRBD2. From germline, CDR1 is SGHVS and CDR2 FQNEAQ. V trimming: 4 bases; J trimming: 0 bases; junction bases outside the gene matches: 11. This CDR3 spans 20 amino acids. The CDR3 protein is CASSSLRLGTSGSGANVLTF. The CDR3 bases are TGTGCCAGCAGCTCTTTACGACTCGGGACTAGCGGCTCTGGGGCCAACGTCCTGACTTTC.

The CDR3 bases are TGTGCCAGCAGCTTTCGGGACAGGGGAAGGAGTGAAGCTTTCTTT. Residues: CASSFRDRGRSEAFF. The J gene is TRBJ1-1, the V gene TRBV7-9, with 10 bases fitting TRBD1. V trimming: 3 bases; J trimming: 7 bases; junction bases outside the gene matches: 8. CDR1 and CDR2 (germline): SEHNR, FQNEAQ (reference sequence). This CDR3 has 15 residues. Filled out from reference TRBV7-9 and TRBJ1-1, the complete variable domain reads DTGVSQNPRHKITKRGQNVTFRCDPISEHNRLYWYRQTLGQGPEFLTYFQNEAQLEKSRLLSDRFSAERPKGSFSTLEIQRTEQGDSAMYLCASSFRDRGRSEAFFGQGTRLTVV.

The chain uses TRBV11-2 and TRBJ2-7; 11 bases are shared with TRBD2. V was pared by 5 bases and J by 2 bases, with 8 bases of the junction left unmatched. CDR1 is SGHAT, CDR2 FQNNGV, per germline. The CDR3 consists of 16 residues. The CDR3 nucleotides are TGTGCCAGCAGCCCTAGCCTAGCGGGGGGAACCTACGAGCAGTACTTC. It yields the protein CASSPSLAGGTYEQYF.

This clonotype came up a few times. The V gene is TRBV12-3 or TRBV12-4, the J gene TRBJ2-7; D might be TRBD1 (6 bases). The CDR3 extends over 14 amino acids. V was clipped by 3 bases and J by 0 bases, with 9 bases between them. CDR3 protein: CASSFRGLSYEQYF. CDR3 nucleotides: TGTGCCAGCAGTTTCAGGGGTCTCTCCTACGAGCAGTACTTC.

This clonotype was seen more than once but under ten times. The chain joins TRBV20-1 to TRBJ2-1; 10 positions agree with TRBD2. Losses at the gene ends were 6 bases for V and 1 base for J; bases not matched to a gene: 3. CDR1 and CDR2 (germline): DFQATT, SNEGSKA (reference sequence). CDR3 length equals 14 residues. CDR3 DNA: TGCAGTGCAACTAGCGGGACGTCCTACAATGAGCAGTTCTTC. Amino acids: CSATSGTSYNEQFF.

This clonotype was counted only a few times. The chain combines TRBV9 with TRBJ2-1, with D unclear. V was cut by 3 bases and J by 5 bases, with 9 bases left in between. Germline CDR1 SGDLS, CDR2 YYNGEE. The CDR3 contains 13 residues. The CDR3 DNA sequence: TGTGCCAGCAGCGACTACCGGGACAATGAGCAGTTCTTC. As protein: CASSDYRDNEQFF. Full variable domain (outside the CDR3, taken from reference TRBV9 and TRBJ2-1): DSGVTQTPKHLITATGQRVTLRCSPRSGDLSVYWYQQSLDQGLQFLIQYYNGEERAKGNILERFSAQQFPDLHSELNLSSLELGDSALYFCASSDYRDNEQFFGPGTRLTVL.

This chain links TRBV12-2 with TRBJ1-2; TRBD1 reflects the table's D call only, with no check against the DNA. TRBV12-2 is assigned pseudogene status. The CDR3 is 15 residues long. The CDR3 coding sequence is TGTGCAAGTCGCTTGGCCCCCGGGACAGCCTATGGCTACACCTTC. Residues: CASRLAPGTAYGYTF.

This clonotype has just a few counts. The CDR3 DNA reads as TGTGCCAGCAGCGTACTCCCGCTGAGCACAGATACGCAGTATTTT. Its translation is CASSVLPLSTDTQYF. This chain uses TRBV25-1 with TRBJ2-3; no reliable D call. The V end was cut by 6 bases, the J end by 0 bases, with 13 bases between. The CDR3 is 15 amino acids. CDR1 is MGHDK, CDR2 SYGVNS, per germline. The complete variable domain, with remaining parts taken from reference TRBV25-1 and TRBJ2-3, reads EADIYQTPRYLVIGTGKKITLECSQTMGHDKMYWYQQDPGMELHLIHYSYGVNSTEKGDLSSESTVSRIRTEHFPLTLESARPSHTSQYLCASSVLPLSTDTQYFGPGTRLTVL.

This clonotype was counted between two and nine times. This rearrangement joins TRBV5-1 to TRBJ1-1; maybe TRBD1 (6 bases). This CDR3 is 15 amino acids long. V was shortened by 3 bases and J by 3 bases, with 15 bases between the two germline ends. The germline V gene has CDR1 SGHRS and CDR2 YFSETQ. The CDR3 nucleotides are TGCGCCAGCAGCTCTACTGACAGGAGGGACACTGAAGCTTTCTTT. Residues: CASSSTDRRDTEAFF.

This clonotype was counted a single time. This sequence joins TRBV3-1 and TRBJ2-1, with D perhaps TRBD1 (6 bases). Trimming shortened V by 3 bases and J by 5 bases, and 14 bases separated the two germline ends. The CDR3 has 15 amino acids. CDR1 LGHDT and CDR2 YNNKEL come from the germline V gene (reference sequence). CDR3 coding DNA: TGTGCCAGCAGCCATACAGGGAAGTGGAACAATGAGCAGTTCTTC. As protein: CASSHTGKWNNEQFF.

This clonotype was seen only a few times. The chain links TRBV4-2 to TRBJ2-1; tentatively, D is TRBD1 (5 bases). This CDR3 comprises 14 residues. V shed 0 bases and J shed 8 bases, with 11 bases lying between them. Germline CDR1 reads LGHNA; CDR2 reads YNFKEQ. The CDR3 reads CASSQEGQWDEQFF. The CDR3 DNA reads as TGTGCCAGCAGCCAAGAAGGACAATGGGATGAGCAGTTCTTC.

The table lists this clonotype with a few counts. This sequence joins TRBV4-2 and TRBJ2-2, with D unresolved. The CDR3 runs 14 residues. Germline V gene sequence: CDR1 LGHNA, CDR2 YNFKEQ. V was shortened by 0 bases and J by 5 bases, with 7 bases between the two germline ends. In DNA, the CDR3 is TGTGCCAGCAGCCAAGAAAAGGGAACCGGGGAGCTGTTTTTT. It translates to CASSQEKGTGELFF.

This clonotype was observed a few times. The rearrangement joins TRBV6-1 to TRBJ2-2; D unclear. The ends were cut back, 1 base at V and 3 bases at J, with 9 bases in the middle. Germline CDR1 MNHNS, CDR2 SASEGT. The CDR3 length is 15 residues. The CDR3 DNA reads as TGTGCCAGCAGTGAAGGACAATTTCACACCGGGGAGCTGTTTTTT. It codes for CASSEGQFHTGELFF.

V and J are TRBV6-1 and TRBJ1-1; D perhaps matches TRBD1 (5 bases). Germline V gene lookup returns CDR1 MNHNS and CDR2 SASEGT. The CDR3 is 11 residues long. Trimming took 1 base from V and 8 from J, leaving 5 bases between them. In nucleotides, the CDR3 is TGTGCCAGCAGTGAAGGGGGGGAAGCTTTCTTT. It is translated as CASSEGGEAFF.

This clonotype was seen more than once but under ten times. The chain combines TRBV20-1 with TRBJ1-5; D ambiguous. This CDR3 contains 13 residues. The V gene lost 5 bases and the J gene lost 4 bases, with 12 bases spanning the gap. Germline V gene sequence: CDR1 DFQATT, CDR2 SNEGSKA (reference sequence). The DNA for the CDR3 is TGCAGTGCTCCCCCGGGCAGGAATCAGCCCCAGCATTTT. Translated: CSAPPGRNQPQHF.

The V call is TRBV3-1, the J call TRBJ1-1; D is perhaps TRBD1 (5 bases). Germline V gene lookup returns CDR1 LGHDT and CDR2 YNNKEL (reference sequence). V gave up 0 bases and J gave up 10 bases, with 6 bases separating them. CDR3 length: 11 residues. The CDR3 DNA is TGTGCCAGCAGCCAAGAAAGGGGAGCTTTCTTT. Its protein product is CASSQERGAFF.

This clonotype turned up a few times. The CDR3 DNA reads as TGCGCCAGCAGCCCTAAGGCCGGGACAGGGGGAAATGAGCAGTACTTC. Translating it yields CASSPKAGTGGNEQYF. This sequence joins TRBV5-1 and TRBJ2-7; 11 bases map to TRBD1. V shed 4 bases and J 7 bases; nucleotides not matched to a gene: 13. The CDR3 extends over 16 amino acids. Germline-derived CDR1 and CDR2 are SGHRS and YFSETQ.

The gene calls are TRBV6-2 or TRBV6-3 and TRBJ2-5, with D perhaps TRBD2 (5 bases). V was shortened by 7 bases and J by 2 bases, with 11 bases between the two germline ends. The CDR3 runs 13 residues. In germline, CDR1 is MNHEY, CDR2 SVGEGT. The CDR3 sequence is CASTGQRQETQYF. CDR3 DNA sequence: TGTGCCAGCACTGGCCAGCGGCAAGAGACCCAGTACTTC.

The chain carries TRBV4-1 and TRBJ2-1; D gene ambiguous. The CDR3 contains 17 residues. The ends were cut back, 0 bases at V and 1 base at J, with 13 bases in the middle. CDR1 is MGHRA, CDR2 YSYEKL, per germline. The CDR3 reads CASSQESSRSSYNEQFF. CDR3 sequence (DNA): TGCGCCAGCAGCCAAGAATCTTCGAGGTCGTCCTACAATGAGCAGTTCTTC.

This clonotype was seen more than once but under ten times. CDR3 nucleotide sequence: TGCAGCGTTGAATCGGACAGGGGGCCGGAGCTGTTTTTT. Translation gives CSVESDRGPELFF. This sequence joins TRBV29-1 and TRBJ2-2; 11 bases fit TRBD1. Per the germline V gene, CDR1 is SQVTM and CDR2 is ANQGSEA. This CDR3 contains 13 residues. Losses at the gene ends were 2 bases for V and 10 bases for J; bases not matched to a gene: 3.

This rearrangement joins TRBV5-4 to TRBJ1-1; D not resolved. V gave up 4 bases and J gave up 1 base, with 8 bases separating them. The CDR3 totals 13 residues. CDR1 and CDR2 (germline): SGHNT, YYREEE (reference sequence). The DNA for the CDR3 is TGTGCCAGCAGCGGAACAGAGAACACTGAAGCTTTCTTT. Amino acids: CASSGTENTEAFF.

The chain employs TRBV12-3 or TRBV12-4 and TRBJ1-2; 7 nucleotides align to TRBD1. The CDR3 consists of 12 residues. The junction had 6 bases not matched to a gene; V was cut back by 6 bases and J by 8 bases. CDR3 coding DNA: TGTGCCAGCAGGACAGGGCCGGGAGGCTACACCTTC. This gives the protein CASRTGPGGYTF.

The CDR3 region has the DNA TGTGCCACCAGTGATATCCCAGGAAGGTCCAATGAGCAGTTCTTC. Amino acid sequence: CATSDIPGRSNEQFF. V gene TRBV24-1 combines with J gene TRBJ2-1, with unresolved D. Germline V gives CDR1 KGHDR, CDR2 SFDVKD. This CDR3 contains 15 residues. V was trimmed by 3 bases and J by 6 bases, leaving 14 bases between them.

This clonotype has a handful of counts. CDR3 sequence (DNA): TGTGCCAGCAGTGAAAGGACTATAGGATTCAATGAGCAGTTCTTC. This codes for CASSERTIGFNEQFF. The rearrangement links TRBV25-1 to TRBJ2-1; D may be TRBD2 (6 bases). This CDR3 has 15 amino acids. Between the trimmed V and J ends, which lost 2 bases and 6 bases, there was a span of 14 bases. The germline V gene encodes CDR1 MGHDK and CDR2 SYGVNS.

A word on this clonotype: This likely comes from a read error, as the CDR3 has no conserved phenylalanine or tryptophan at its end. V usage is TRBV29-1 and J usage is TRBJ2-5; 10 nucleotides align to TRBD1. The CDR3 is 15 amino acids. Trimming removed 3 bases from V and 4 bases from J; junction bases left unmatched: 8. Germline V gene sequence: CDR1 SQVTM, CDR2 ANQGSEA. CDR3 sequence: CSVESGTGVGETQYL. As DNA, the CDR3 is TGCAGCGTTGAGTCCGGGACAGGGGTTGGAGAGACCCAGTACTTA.

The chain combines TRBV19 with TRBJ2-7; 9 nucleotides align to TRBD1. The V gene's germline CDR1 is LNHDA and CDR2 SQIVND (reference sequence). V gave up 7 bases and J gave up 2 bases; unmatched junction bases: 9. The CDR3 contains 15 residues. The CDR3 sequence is CASTVAGQGPYEQYF. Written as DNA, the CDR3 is TGTGCCAGTACGGTTGCGGGACAGGGCCCCTACGAGCAGTACTTC.

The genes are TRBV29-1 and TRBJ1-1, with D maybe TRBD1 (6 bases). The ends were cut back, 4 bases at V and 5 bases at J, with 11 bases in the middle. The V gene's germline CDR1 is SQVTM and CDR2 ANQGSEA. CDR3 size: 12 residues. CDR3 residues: CSVVNQGTEAFF. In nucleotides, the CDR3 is TGCAGCGTTGTAAATCAGGGGACTGAAGCTTTCTTT.

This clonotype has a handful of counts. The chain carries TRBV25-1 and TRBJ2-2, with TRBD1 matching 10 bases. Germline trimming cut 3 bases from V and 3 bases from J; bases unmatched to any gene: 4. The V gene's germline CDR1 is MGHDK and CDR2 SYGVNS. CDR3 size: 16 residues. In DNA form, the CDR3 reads TGTGCCAGCAGTGACCAGGACAGGGGGGACACCGGGGAGCTGTTTTTT. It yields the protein CASSDQDRGDTGELFF.

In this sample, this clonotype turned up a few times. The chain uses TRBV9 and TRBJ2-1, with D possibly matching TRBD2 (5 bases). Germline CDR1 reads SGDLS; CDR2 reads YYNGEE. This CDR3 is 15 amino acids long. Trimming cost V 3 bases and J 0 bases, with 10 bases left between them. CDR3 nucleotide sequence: TGTGCCAGCAGCGAGAGCGGCGCCTCCTACAATGAGCAGTTCTTC. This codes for CASSESGASYNEQFF.